These 2 T cell receptor beta chains came from one sample sequenced in a study of T cell responses to AZD1222 COVID-19 vaccine. Method: immunoSEQ multiplex PCR; TCRdb's copy keeps in-frame clones and lacks some. The sample consists of 150,000 or so clones, 85% to 95% of them appearing once. The sequenced sample was peripheral blood, obtained on day 0 of MenACWY control vaccination. The receptors shown here come from an adult in good health.

The chain recombines TRBV5-6 with TRBJ1-3; D might be TRBD1 (6 bases). The germline V gene encodes CDR1 SGHDT and CDR2 YYEEEE. The CDR3 contains 18 residues. V shed 4 bases and J shed 5 bases, with 25 bases lying between them. The CDR3 DNA reads as TGTGCCAGCAGCCCCCTGAGAGTGGGGACAAAGCACCGAAACACCATATATTTT. Amino acid sequence: CASSPLRVGTKHRNTIYF.

The chain uses TRBV4-1 and TRBJ2-3; D remains ambiguous. V lost 0 bases, J lost 2 bases, and 9 bases lay in between. The germline gives CDR1 MGHRA, CDR2 YSYEKL. CDR3 size: 15 residues. The CDR3 coding sequence is TGCGCCAGCAGCCAAGAATCCGCCAACACAGATACGCAGTATTTT. Translated: CASSQESANTDTQYF.